These 18 T cell receptor delta chains were all obtained from the same sample, sequenced in a study of gamma-delta T cells after stem cell transplantation. TCRdb re-called the RT-PCR reads via CATT. Of 900 to 1,300 delta-chain clones listed, roughly 13% are singletons. Input material: gamma-delta T cells. The origin of the receptors is a human donor. It is not recorded whose cells these are; they may come from a transplant donor.

For this clone: The protein held in TCRdb is that of a much larger clone and does not match this DNA's translation at residue 9, likely because of a read error; the protein shown is translated from the DNA. V usage is TRDV2 and J usage is TRDJ3; D not certain. The V gene's germline CDR1 is GEAIGNYY and CDR2 EKD. V was pared by 0 bases and J by 0 bases, with 17 bases between. CDR3 length: 20 residues. CDR3 in amino acids: CACDTGPWRLSSWDTRQMFF. The CDR3 nucleotides read TGTGCCTGTGACACCGGTCCCTGGAGGTTGAGCTCCTGGGACACCCGACAGATGTTTTTC.

In the case of this clone: A much larger clone lies one base from this, so it may be a read error. The rearrangement uses TRDV1 and TRDJ1, with 7 bases that match TRDD3. TCRdb records no J gene; here it was assigned by comparing the DNA to germline. CDR1 is TSWWSYY and CDR2 is QGS in the germline V gene. The length of the CDR3 is 22 residues. Written as DNA, the CDR3 is TGTGCTCTTGGGGAAGGCTACATCGGGATACTAGGCCGTTACGGCAACACCTATAAACTCATCTTT. Translated, it gives CALGEGYIGILGRYGNTYKLIF.

The genes are TRDV2 and TRDJ1, with TRDD3 identical over 13 bases. Germline V lookup: CDR1 GEAIGNYY, CDR2 EKD. This CDR3 comprises 21 residues. V lost 3 bases to trimming and J lost 0 bases; unmatched junction nucleotides: 18. The CDR3: CACDSVKVLGDTRGYTDKLIF. DNA of the CDR3: TGTGCCTGTGACTCCGTAAAGGTACTGGGGGATACGCGGGGGTACACCGATAAACTCATCTTT.

This clone was observed a few times. The J gene is TRDJ1, the V gene TRDV1; weak D call: TRDD3 (6 bases). The V gene lost 0 bases and the J gene lost 0 bases, with 20 bases spanning the gap. From germline, CDR1 is TSWWSYY and CDR2 QGS. This CDR3 spans 19 amino acids. This CDR3 reads CALGELLFLPGEYTDKLIF. For the CDR3, the DNA is TGTGCTCTTGGGGAACTACTATTCCTCCCTGGGGAGTACACCGATAAACTCATCTTT.

Remarks on this clone: A far larger clone is only one base removed, so a read error is likely. This sample also contains other DNA sequences that code for the same CDR3. V is TRDV2 and J is TRDJ1, with TRDD3 identical over 8 bases. J gave up 1 base and V 1 base, and 10 bases lay outside the gene matches. The CDR3 sequence is 17 residues long. Germline V gives CDR1 GEAIGNYY, CDR2 EKD. The CDR3 sequence: CACDTVLGAPVTDKLIF. The CDR3 DNA reads TGTGCCTGTGACACTGTACTGGGGGCCCCGGTCACCGATAAACTCATCTTT.

This chain connects TRDV2 to TRDJ1; 9 bases line up with TRDD3. The J gene, left out of TCRdb, was set here by checking the DNA against germline. This CDR3 spans 18 amino acids. Trimming cost V 0 bases and J 0 bases; bases outside gene matches: 10. Germline CDR1 is GEAIGNYY and CDR2 is EKD. The chain's CDR3 is CACDTLDWGTQYTDKLIF. The CDR3, as DNA: TGTGCCTGTGACACCCTTGACTGGGGGACTCAGTACACCGATAAACTCATCTTT.

In its sample, this clone ranks as large. The chain employs TRDV2 and TRDJ2, with a possible D match to TRDD3 (6 bases). Germline loops: CDR1 GEAIGNYY, CDR2 EKD. Trimming removed 1 base at V and 0 bases at J, with 20 bases between. The CDR3 spans 19 residues. CDR3 protein: CACDTLIRTGSSLTAQLFF. DNA for the CDR3: TGTGCCTGTGACACGCTAATTCGGACTGGGTCCTCTTTGACAGCACAACTCTTCTTT.

Of note for this clone: The protein in TCRdb stems from a much larger clone and differs at residue 5 from this DNA's translation, likely a read error; here the protein is translated from the DNA. The chain combines TRDV2 with TRDJ3, with TRDD3 identical over 7 bases. From germline, CDR1 is GEAIGNYY and CDR2 EKD. This CDR3 has 20 amino acids. V trimming: 2 bases; J trimming: 0 bases; junction bases outside the gene matches: 12. The CDR3 DNA reads as TGTGCCTGTGACATCGGTCCCTGGGGGTTGAGCTCCTGGGACACCCGACAGATGTTTTTC. Amino acids: CACDIGPWGLSSWDTRQMFF.

The rearrangement uses TRDV2 and TRDJ1, with TRDD3 matching 10 bases. Germline CDR1 GEAIGNYY, CDR2 EKD. J gave up 0 bases and V 2 bases, and 8 bases lay outside the gene matches. The CDR3 has 17 residues. The DNA of the CDR3 is TGTGCCTGTGACAATCTACTGGGGGATCCAAACACCGATAAACTCATCTTT. It translates to CACDNLLGDPNTDKLIF.

In its sample, this clone was seen a few times. This chain connects TRDV1 to TRDJ1; 11 bases are shared with TRDD3. This CDR3 region has 20 residues. V lost 2 bases to trimming and J lost 0 bases; unmatched junction nucleotides: 14. The germline V gene encodes CDR1 TSWWSYY and CDR2 QGS. For the CDR3, the DNA is TGTGCTCTTGGGGAAGGGGTGAATTGGGGGATACGGGACTACACCGATAAACTCATCTTT. Amino acid sequence: CALGEGVNWGIRDYTDKLIF.

This clone has only a few counts. The amino acid sequence in TCRdb belongs to a much larger clone and departs from this DNA's translation at residue 4, likely a sequencing read error; the sequence shown is translated from the DNA. This sample also contains other DNA sequences that code for the same CDR3. V is TRDV2 and J is TRDJ3; 7 nucleotides align to TRDD3. This CDR3 is 20 amino acids long. The germline CDR1 and CDR2 sequences are GEAIGNYY and EKD. The DNA of the CDR3 is TGTGCCTGTGGCACCGGTCCCTGGGGGTTGAGCTCCTGGGACACCCGACAGATGTTTTTC. Amino acids: CACGTGPWGLSSWDTRQMFF.

This clone has just a few counts. The protein that TCRdb holds for this DNA derives from a much larger clone and differs from the translated DNA at residue 7, which likely indicates a read error; the protein shown here is translated from the DNA. This rearrangement joins TRDV2 to TRDJ1, with 10 bases lining up with TRDD3. Per germline, CDR1 GEAIGNYY and CDR2 EKD. V was pared by 2 bases and J by 0 bases, with 8 bases of the junction left unmatched. The CDR3 is made up of 17 amino acids. CDR3 loop: CACDSLPGDTHTDKLIF. CDR3 nucleotides: TGTGCCTGTGACAGCCTACCGGGGGATACGCACACCGATAAACTCATCTTT.

About this clone: Translating this DNA gives a protein that differs at residue 11 from the TCRdb one, which belongs to a much larger clone; a read error is likely, and the protein shown is this translation. The chain is built from TRDV2 and TRDJ3; 7 positions match TRDD3. Germline lookup yields CDR1 GEAIGNYY and CDR2 EKD. The CDR3 sequence is 20 residues long. The V gene end was trimmed by 0 bases and the J gene end by 0 bases; junction bases not matched to a gene: 10. Here the CDR3 DNA reads TGTGCCTGTGACACCGGTCCCTGGGGGTTGGGCTCCTGGGACACCCGACAGATGTTTTTC. This translates into CACDTGPWGLGSWDTRQMFF.

Regarding this clone: TCRdb assigns this DNA the protein of a much larger clone, which departs from its translation at residue 15; this likely reflects a read error, and the protein shown comes from translating the DNA. The chain has TRDV1 and TRDJ1; TRDD3 matches 9 bases. The J segment lost 0 bases and the V segment lost 2 bases, leaving 25 bases of the junction unmatched. The CDR3 length is 23 residues. Germline-derived CDR1 and CDR2 are TSWWSYY and QGS. The CDR3 reads CALGELVVLRTAGGCGNTDKLIF. CDR3 nucleotide sequence: TGTGCTCTTGGGGAATTAGTTGTCCTACGGACTGCTGGGGGATGCGGGAACACCGATAAACTCATCTTT.

In regard to this clone: TCRdb assigns this DNA the protein of a much larger clone, which departs from its translation at residue 3; this likely reflects a read error, and the protein shown comes from translating the DNA. The chain couples TRDV3 to TRDJ1, with 13 bases fitting TRDD3. J lost 0 bases, V lost 5 bases, and 33 bases had no gene match. This CDR3 spans 24 amino acids. Germline CDR1 and CDR2: TVYSNPD and GDNSRS (reference sequence). The CDR3 DNA follows: TGTGCCCTTAATCGGAAACCCCCACTACGGGGACTGGGGGATACGCGGGGGAACACCGATAAACTCATCTTT. It is translated as CALNRKPPLRGLGDTRGNTDKLIF.

The gene calls are TRDV2 and TRDJ1; 8 bases are shared with TRDD3. TCRdb lists no J gene, so it was determined here by aligning the DNA to germline. The CDR3 is made up of 18 amino acids. V lost 0 bases to trimming and J lost 6 bases; unmatched junction nucleotides: 17. The germline gives CDR1 GEAIGNYY, CDR2 EKD. The CDR3 reads CACDTLGLGDEGENKLIF. DNA of the CDR3: TGTGCCTGTGACACCCTTGGTTTGGGGGATGAAGGCGAGAATAAACTCATCTTT.

On this clone: This may arise from a read error, as a much more abundant clone is one base away. This specimen includes other DNA sequences encoding the same CDR3. V and J are TRDV1 and TRDJ1; 8 bases are a match to TRDD3. With 0 bases clipped from V and 2 bases from J, the junction kept 32 bases outside the gene matches. The germline gives CDR1 TSWWSYY, CDR2 QGS. The CDR3 covers 25 residues. CDR3 region: CALGELPLNPPHPWGMCLKTDKLIF. The DNA of the CDR3 is TGTGCTCTTGGGGAACTTCCCCTTAACCCCCCACATCCTTGGGGGATGTGTCTGAAAACCGATAAACTCATCTTT.

This sequence joins TRDV2 and TRDJ1, with 12 bases that match TRDD3. There are 21 residues in the CDR3. Germline CDR1 and CDR2: GEAIGNYY and EKD. With 0 bases clipped from V and 2 bases from J, the junction kept 18 bases outside the gene matches. CDR3 DNA sequence: TGTGCCTGTGACACCGTGATTCCTATGGTGCTGGGGGATACGGGAACCGATAAACTCATCTTT. Its protein product is CACDTVIPMVLGDTGTDKLIF.